This T cell receptor (beta chain) was recovered during a study of blood T cell repertoires in COVID-19. This CDR3 has 15 residues. V lost 3 bases and J lost 4, with 16 bases in between. Looked up from germline, CDR1 is SGHKS and CDR2 is YYEKEE (reference sequence). Assay: immunoSEQ multiplex PCR; the TCRdb copy retains only in-frame clones and omits some. Found here are 100,000 to 150,000 clones, around nine tenths of them singletons; the top ten hold roughly an eighth. Sequencing was done on a sample of peripheral blood. This receptor was obtained from a woman in her sixties or seventies with COVID-19, enrolled during active disease. The chain combines TRBV5-5 with TRBJ2-5, with D perhaps TRBD2 (5 bases). DNA for the CDR3: TGTGCCAGCAGCTCGGTGGGGTCTCGGGGAGAGACCCAGTACTTC. Its protein product is CASSSVGSRGETQYF. The full variable domain, with the rest looked up from reference TRBV5-5 and TRBJ2-5, is DAGVTQSPTHLIKTRGQQVTLRCSPISGHKSVSWYQQVLGQGPQFIFQYYEKEERGRGNFPDRFSARQFPNYSSELNVNALLLGDSALYLCASSSVGSRGETQYFGPGTRLLVL.